One sample yielded the 30 T cell receptor beta chains listed below, sequenced in a study of T cells expressing NK-cell markers. Using the 5' RACE reads, TCRdb records one entry per CDR3 protein without DNA. The sample includes 150,000 to 200,000 distinct CDR3 sequences. What was sequenced was blood T cells: a sorted CD56 or NKG2C T cell subset, CD4+ or CD8+ T cells, or bulk PBMC T cells (not recorded which). These receptors came from a woman between 18 and 75 years old in good health.

J is TRBJ2-1 and V is TRBV7-8; no DNA is available, so the TRBD1 call from TCRdb remains unchecked. Per the germline V gene, CDR1 is SGHVS and CDR2 is FQNEAQ. The length of the CDR3 is 17 residues. The CDR3 spells CASSQLIRGRVTNEQFF.

V and J are TRBV7-2 and TRBJ2-3; no DNA is available, so the TRBD2 call from TCRdb remains unchecked. There are 16 residues in the CDR3. Germline V gene data show CDR1 as SGHTA and CDR2 as FQGNSA. The CDR3 protein is CASTRTSGGVTDTQYF.

V usage is TRBV12-3 or TRBV12-4 and J usage is TRBJ2-3; TCRdb calls TRBD2, which cannot be checked without DNA. This CDR3 has 15 residues. Here the CDR3 reads CASSLLGLLTDTQYF.

The rearrangement joins TRBV10-3 to TRBJ2-7; the D call of TRBD1 rests on TCRdb alone, since no DNA is present to check it. Germline V CDR1 and CDR2: ENHRY, SYGVKD. The CDR3 sequence is 13 residues long. This chain's CDR3 is CATRQGRGNEQYF.

This chain uses TRBV12-3 or TRBV12-4 with TRBJ1-3; the TCRdb call, TRBD1, lacks DNA for checking. The CDR3 is 15 residues long. This chain's CDR3 is CASSLMGASGNTIYF.

The V call is TRBV2, the J call TRBJ1-6; TCRdb selects TRBD1, and the lack of DNA leaves this call unchecked. The CDR3 spans 15 residues. The germline V gene has CDR1 SNHLY and CDR2 FYNNEI. The CDR3 loop reads CASSVRQAYNSPLHF.

V is TRBV7-9 and J is TRBJ1-1. Germline CDR1 SEHNR, CDR2 FQNEAQ (reference sequence). The CDR3 has 12 amino acids. This CDR3 reads CASSQDYTEAFF.

The V gene is TRBV28, the J gene TRBJ2-4. The CDR3 totals 16 residues. Germline V gene sequence: CDR1 MDHEN, CDR2 SYDVKM. CDR3 in amino acids: CASSHFGGIAKNIQYF.

CDR3 sequence: CASSSDGYSGNTIYF. The chain couples TRBV5-6 to TRBJ1-3. Per germline, CDR1 SGHDT and CDR2 YYEEEE. This CDR3 region has 15 residues.

V usage is TRBV18 and J usage is TRBJ2-3. Germline CDR1 is KGHSH and CDR2 is LQKENI. The CDR3 sequence is 16 residues long. CDR3 sequence: CASSPPFLWGTDTQYF.

The V gene is TRBV5-6, the J gene TRBJ1-5; TCRdb selects TRBD1, and the lack of DNA leaves this call unchecked. The germline CDR1 and CDR2 sequences are SGHDT and YYEEEE. This CDR3 contains 15 residues. The CDR3 sequence is CASSFQGLGNQPQHF.

The V and J genes are TRBV6-4 and TRBJ2-3; the D gene TCRdb calls, TRBD1, cannot be checked with no DNA. This CDR3 contains 15 residues. CDR1 MRHNA and CDR2 SNTAGT come from the germline V gene. The CDR3 protein is CASSLRGQVADTQYF.

The chain recombines TRBV30 with TRBJ2-3. Germline CDR1 and CDR2: GTSNPN and SVGIG (reference sequence). The CDR3 totals 11 residues. CDR3 sequence reads: CAWSVGGTQYF.

This sequence joins TRBV11-2 and TRBJ2-7; without DNA, the TCRdb call of TRBD1 cannot be checked. The CDR3 spans 13 residues. Germline values: CDR1 SGHAT, CDR2 FQNNGV. Here the CDR3 reads CASSLGDIYEQYF. The variable domain in full, with the rest retrieved from reference TRBV11-2 and TRBJ2-7, is EAGVAQSPRYKIIEKRQSVAFWCNPISGHATLYWYQQILGQGPKLLIQFQNNGVVDDSQLPKDRFSAERLKGVDSTLKIQPAKLEDSAVYLCASSLGDIYEQYFGPGTRLTVT.

The V and J genes are TRBV24-1 and TRBJ2-3; lacking DNA, the TRBD2 call made by TCRdb goes unchecked. This CDR3 comprises 17 residues. The germline V gene encodes CDR1 KGHDR and CDR2 SFDVKD. The CDR3 sequence is CATSDPKDGRGTDTQYF.

The CDR3 spells CASSYNTPEAFF. The rearrangement links TRBV7-2 to TRBJ1-1. Germline CDR1 reads SGHTA; CDR2 reads FQGNSA. The CDR3 is 12 residues long.

J is TRBJ1-5 and V is TRBV25-1. The CDR3 has 18 amino acids. Germline-derived CDR1 and CDR2 are MGHDK and SYGVNS. CDR3 protein: CASSDRVRRFLANQPQHF. Full variable domain (outside the CDR3, taken from reference TRBV25-1 and TRBJ1-5): EADIYQTPRYLVIGTGKKITLECSQTMGHDKMYWYQQDPGMELHLIHYSYGVNSTEKGDLSSESTVSRIRTEHFPLTLESARPSHTSQYLCASSDRVRRFLANQPQHFGDGTRLSIL.

The chain has TRBV5-8 and TRBJ1-1. CDR3 length: 13 residues. CDR1 is SGHTS and CDR2 is YDEGEE in the germline V gene. CDR3 residues: CASSPSLNTEAFF.

The J gene is TRBJ1-2, the V gene TRBV29-1. The CDR3 sequence is 14 residues long. Looked up from germline, CDR1 is SQVTM and CDR2 is ANQGSEA. CDR3 region: CSVEIGVANYGYTF.

V is TRBV12-3 or TRBV12-4 and J is TRBJ2-1; TCRdb reports TRBD1, a call that lacks DNA to check it against. The CDR3 is made up of 15 amino acids. The CDR3 protein is CASSSGQRAYNEQFF.

This chain links TRBV7-3 with TRBJ2-1; TCRdb names TRBD1, which stays unverified in the absence of DNA. This CDR3 has 18 amino acids. Per germline, CDR1 SGHTA and CDR2 FQGTGA. Here the CDR3 reads CASTTRGGSISSYNEQFF.

The genes are TRBV4-2 and TRBJ2-7; TCRdb gives TRBD2 as the D gene, but with no DNA this cannot be confirmed. In germline, CDR1 is LGHNA, CDR2 YNFKEQ. The CDR3 contains 15 residues. The CDR3 sequence is CASSQDTGGGVEQYF.

V and J are TRBV9 and TRBJ2-5; lacking DNA, the TRBD1 call made by TCRdb goes unchecked. The CDR3 contains 15 residues. Germline V gene data show CDR1 as SGDLS and CDR2 as YYNGEE. The CDR3: CASSVVDRFQETQYF.

This chain connects TRBV9 to TRBJ2-5; TCRdb proposes TRBD1, but this gene call is untestable without DNA. Per the germline V gene, CDR1 is SGDLS and CDR2 is YYNGEE. This CDR3 contains 14 residues. CDR3 residues: CASSVGGVRETQYF.

The V call is TRBV10-3, the J call TRBJ2-2; TCRdb calls TRBD2, which cannot be checked without DNA. Germline CDR1 and CDR2: ENHRY and SYGVKD. The CDR3 covers 17 residues. The CDR3 loop reads CAISGLAAAANTGELFF.

The rearrangement joins TRBV3-1 to TRBJ1-2. Per the germline V gene, CDR1 is LGHDT and CDR2 is YNNKEL (reference sequence). The CDR3 length is 11 residues. Here the CDR3 reads CASSQFYGYTF.

The genes are TRBV20-1 and TRBJ1-2; TCRdb proposes TRBD1, but this gene call is untestable without DNA. CDR1 and CDR2 (germline): DFQATT, SNEGSKA (reference sequence). This CDR3 has 12 residues. The CDR3: CSAADSNYGYTF.

V is TRBV12-3 or TRBV12-4 and J is TRBJ2-1; TCRdb designates TRBD2, a call that cannot be tested without DNA. This CDR3 is built from 17 residues. CDR3 amino acids: CASSWGSGSSVGGEQFF.

The chain is built from TRBV3-1 and TRBJ2-5; TCRdb outputs TRBD2, but without DNA this stays unchecked. CDR1 LGHDT and CDR2 YNNKEL come from the germline V gene (reference sequence). This CDR3 is built from 16 residues. The CDR3 loop is CASSQGLAGGEETQYF.

The CDR3 spells CASSFARGSSYEQYF. The genes are TRBV5-6 and TRBJ2-7. Germline-derived CDR1 and CDR2 are SGHDT and YYEEEE. The CDR3 totals 15 residues.